A selection of T cell receptor beta chains follows, all from one sample in a study of blood T cell repertoires in COVID-19. The protocol was immunoSEQ multiplex PCR, while the TCRdb copy is restricted to in-frame clones and leaves out a portion. This table holds about 380,000 clones, 85% to 90% found once. Source material: PBMCs or T cells enriched from blood (not recorded which). The receptors shown here come from a young woman who had recovered from COVID-19. The CDR3 runs from the conserved cysteine through the conserved F or W. Each record gives: CDR3 DNA, CDR3 protein, clone size, V gene, D gene, J gene. D genes are given only for firm matches. Expanded clones get a size class; other rows say once, few or many, or leave the size out.

DNA: TGTGCCAGCAGCCTCGGACAGGTTTCTTCACCCCTCCACTTT
CDR3: CASSLGQVSSPLHF
size: once
V: TRBV14
D: TRBD1
J: TRBJ1-6

DNA: TGTGCCAGTTTTTCGGGAAAAGGGGGTGGATATGGCTACACCTTC
CDR3: CASFSGKGGGYGYTF
size: NA
V: TRBV19
D: NA
J: TRBJ1-2

DNA: TGTGCCAGCAGCCCCCCGGGGGGCGCGGGGGAGACCCAGTACTTC
CDR3: CASSPPGGAGETQYF
size: NA
V: TRBV3-1/TRBV3-2
D: NA
J: TRBJ2-5

DNA: TGTGCCAGCAGCAAAATCCGATGCGGTGTAAACGGGAATGAGCAGTTCTTC
CDR3: CASSKIRCGVNGNEQFF
size: NA
V: TRBV21-1
D: NA
J: TRBJ2-1

DNA: TGTGCCAGCAGCCTCGACAACAGGGGATACACTGAAGCTTTCTTT
CDR3: CASSLDNRGYTEAFF
size: NA
V: TRBV7-2
D: TRBD1
J: TRBJ1-1

DNA: TGTGCCAGCAGTGGTGGCGAGGGGGTCTATGGCTACACCTTC
CDR3: CASSGGEGVYGYTF
size: once
V: TRBV2
D: NA
J: TRBJ1-2

DNA: TGCAGCGTTGATGACAGGGGGCGCTTTGTAGGTGAGACCCAGTACTTC
CDR3: CSVDDRGRFVGETQYF
size: NA
V: TRBV29-1
D: TRBD1
J: TRBJ2-5

DNA: TGTGCCAGTAGTATTGACTGGAACACTGAAGCTTTCTTT
CDR3: CASSIDWNTEAFF
size: NA
V: TRBV19
D: NA
J: TRBJ1-1

DNA: TGTGCCAGCAGCCTACAGGGAACCTATAATTCACCCCTCCACTTT
CDR3: CASSLQGTYNSPLHF
size: NA
V: TRBV7-6
D: NA
J: TRBJ1-6

DNA: TGTGCCTGGAGTGTAGGACAGGGGTCGGGGCAGCCCCAGCATTTT
CDR3: CAWSVGQGSGQPQHF
size: NA
V: TRBV30
D: TRBD1
J: TRBJ1-5

DNA: TGTGCCAGCAGCTTAGTAGGCAGGGGGGCGGAAAAACTGTTTTTT
CDR3: CASSLVGRGAEKLFF
size: NA
V: TRBV7-6
D: TRBD1
J: TRBJ1-4

DNA: TGTGCCAGCTCTCTCGGGATACCCTACGAGCAGTACTTC
CDR3: CASSLGIPYEQYF
size: NA
V: TRBV2
D: NA
J: TRBJ2-7

DNA: TGTGCCTGGGGGGGCCGACGGAGACAGGGGAACGAGCAGTACTTC
CDR3: CAWGGRRRQGNEQYF
size: NA
V: TRBV30
D: TRBD1
J: TRBJ2-7

DNA: TGTGCCAGCAGCCACCCCCGAGACAGTACCTACGAGCAGTACTTC
CDR3: CASSHPRDSTYEQYF
size: few
V: TRBV3-1/TRBV3-2
D: NA
J: TRBJ2-7

DNA: TGCAGTGCTAGTGGCGAAGCGGAGAGCACAGATACGCAGTATTTT
CDR3: CSASGEAESTDTQYF
size: NA
V: TRBV20-1
D: NA
J: TRBJ2-3

DNA: TGTGCCAGCAGCTTTGACATGAACACTGAAGCTTTCTTT
CDR3: CASSFDMNTEAFF
size: NA
V: TRBV7-9
D: NA
J: TRBJ1-1

DNA: TGTGCCAGCAGTTTGCAGGGGTCTCAGCCCCAGCATTTT
CDR3: CASSLQGSQPQHF
size: NA
V: TRBV6-6
D: NA
J: TRBJ1-5

DNA: TGTGCCAGCAGCTTAGTGGAGGCGGGCTACACCTTC
CDR3: CASSLVEAGYTF
size: NA
V: TRBV11-2
D: NA
J: TRBJ1-2

DNA: TGTGCCAGCAGAATCAGGCGGAACACTGAAGCTTTCTTT
CDR3: CASRIRRNTEAFF
size: NA
V: TRBV7-3
D: NA
J: TRBJ1-1

DNA: TGTGCCTGGAGTATCCCATACACGGTGGAGTATCAGCCCCAGCATTTT
CDR3: CAWSIPYTVEYQPQHF
size: NA
V: TRBV30
D: NA
J: TRBJ1-5

DNA: TGTGCCAGCAGCCCGGACAGGGGGATCGACAATGAGCAGTTCTTC
CDR3: CASSPDRGIDNEQFF
size: NA
V: TRBV7-9
D: TRBD1
J: TRBJ2-1

DNA: TGTGCCAGCAGCTCAGGGAGGATGGCGGAGGGCAGTGAAAAACTGTTTTTT
CDR3: CASSSGRMAEGSEKLFF
size: few
V: TRBV27
D: NA
J: TRBJ1-4

DNA: TGTGCCAGCAGCTTAGCTAGCGGGGTTGGGCAGTACTTC
CDR3: CASSLASGVGQYF
size: NA
V: TRBV7-9
D: TRBD2
J: TRBJ2-7

DNA: TGTGCCAGCAGCTTAGGGACAGGGGGTTCACCCCTCCACTTT
CDR3: CASSLGTGGSPLHF
size: NA
V: TRBV7-8
D: TRBD1
J: TRBJ1-6

DNA: TGTGCCAGCAGCTTGCCCGGGGGTGTAAATTCACCCCTCCACTTT
CDR3: CASSLPGGVNSPLHF
size: once
V: TRBV5-4
D: NA
J: TRBJ1-6

DNA: TGTGCCAGCAGCTCAGGGACAGGTTTCTACGAGCAGTACTTC
CDR3: CASSSGTGFYEQYF
size: NA
V: TRBV7-9
D: TRBD1
J: TRBJ2-7

DNA: TGTGCCAGCAGCTTGGTTGCGGGTTCTCTCGTCTACGAGCAGTACTTC
CDR3: CASSLVAGSLVYEQYF
size: NA
V: TRBV5-6
D: NA
J: TRBJ2-7

DNA: TGTGCCAGCAGTCTCTCCACAGGGCAAGAGACCCAGTACTTC
CDR3: CASSLSTGQETQYF
size: NA
V: TRBV6-5
D: NA
J: TRBJ2-5

DNA: TGTGCCAGCAGTGTAGAGAAGACAGGGCCGAACACTGAAGCTTTCTTT
CDR3: CASSVEKTGPNTEAFF
size: NA
V: TRBV2
D: TRBD1
J: TRBJ1-1

DNA: TGTGCCAGTAGTAACACAGGGTACTATGGCTACACCTTC
CDR3: CASSNTGYYGYTF
size: NA
V: TRBV19
D: NA
J: TRBJ1-2

DNA: TGCAGTGCTAGTGGTCCGGGACACGAAAGCACAGATACGCAGTATTTT
CDR3: CSASGPGHESTDTQYF
size: NA
V: TRBV20-1
D: NA
J: TRBJ2-3

DNA: TGTGCCAGCAGCTCCCGGGAGAATACAGATACGCAGTATTTT
CDR3: CASSSRENTDTQYF
size: NA
V: TRBV3-1/TRBV3-2
D: NA
J: TRBJ2-3

DNA: TGTGCCAGCAGCCTCCGCGAGGGGGCGGGCGAGCAGTACTTC
CDR3: CASSLREGAGEQYF
size: NA
V: TRBV4-2
D: TRBD1
J: TRBJ2-7

DNA: TGCGCCAGCAGCCTAAACAGGGGGCTGGCTGAAGCTTTCTTT
CDR3: CASSLNRGLAEAFF
size: NA
V: TRBV4-3
D: TRBD1
J: TRBJ1-1

DNA: TGTGCCAGTAGTCCCTTCTGGGGCAAGGGCGAAAGCTATGGCTACACCTTC
CDR3: CASSPFWGKGESYGYTF
size: once
V: TRBV19
D: NA
J: TRBJ1-2

DNA: TGTGCCAGCAGTGAACGACAGGGGGTTTTCTACAATGAGCAGTTCTTC
CDR3: CASSERQGVFYNEQFF
size: NA
V: TRBV6-1
D: TRBD1
J: TRBJ2-1

DNA: TGTGCCAGCAGCTTGATGGGACACCCGAACACTGAAGCTTTCTTT
CDR3: CASSLMGHPNTEAFF
size: NA
V: TRBV7-2
D: NA
J: TRBJ1-1

DNA: TGTGCCTGGTCAGGGACAGGCTATGGTGGCTACACCTTC
CDR3: CAWSGTGYGGYTF
size: NA
V: TRBV30
D: TRBD1
J: TRBJ1-2

DNA: TGTGCCAGCAGCTTGGCGGGGGGGCCCTACGAGCAGTACTTC
CDR3: CASSLAGGPYEQYF
size: NA
V: TRBV5-5
D: TRBD2
J: TRBJ2-7

DNA: TGTGCCAGCTCACTTGCGAAAGCGGCGGAGAGCACCATATATTTT
CDR3: CASSLAKAAESTIYF
size: NA
V: TRBV18
D: NA
J: TRBJ1-3

DNA: TGTGCCAGCAGCTTGGGCGGGGGGCGCGTGGACGAGCAGTACTTC
CDR3: CASSLGGGRVDEQYF
size: NA
V: TRBV7-2
D: TRBD2
J: TRBJ2-7

DNA: TGTGCCACCAGCAGAGCAAAGCTATCGGGACACCCCTACGAGCAGTACTTC
CDR3: CATSRAKLSGHPYEQYF
size: NA
V: TRBV15
D: NA
J: TRBJ2-7

DNA: TGTGCCAGCGAGGGACAGGGCACAGATACGCAGTATTTT
CDR3: CASEGQGTDTQYF
size: NA
V: TRBV7-9
D: TRBD1
J: TRBJ2-3

DNA: TGTGCCAGCTCACCACCTAGTAGGGGCTACAATGAGCAGTTCTTC
CDR3: CASSPPSRGYNEQFF
size: NA
V: TRBV18
D: NA
J: TRBJ2-1